Below, 10 T cell receptor beta chains from the same sample are listed, as sequenced in a study of blood T cell repertoires in COVID-19. The assay was immunoSEQ multiplex PCR, and TCRdb's table has in-frame clones only and misses some. The sample yields approximately 110,000 clones, 80% to 95% seen once. The specimen sequenced was peripheral blood. The receptors come from a man aged 45-60 years with COVID-19, enrolled during active disease.

This clone is a singleton in its sample. V and J are TRBV27 and TRBJ2-3, with TRBD2 matching 8 bases. There are 16 residues in the CDR3. The V and J ends lost 6 bases and 2 bases, in that order; junction bases with no gene match: 10. The germline CDR1 and CDR2 sequences are MNHEY and SMNVEV (reference sequence). The CDR3 DNA sequence: TGTGCCAGCAGCCTCAAAGTAGCGGGGTTCACAGATACGCAGTATTTT. Translation: CASSLKVAGFTDTQYF.

This chain links TRBV18 with TRBJ1-5, with TRBD1 matching 9 bases. This CDR3 contains 15 residues. Germline V gene lookup returns CDR1 KGHSH and CDR2 LQKENI. Trimming took 3 bases from V and 6 from J; bases not matched to a gene: 6. The CDR3 bases are TGTGCCAGCTCACCCGGACAGGGGTATAGTCAGCCCCAGCATTTT. Its translation: CASSPGQGYSQPQHF. Looking up the rest from reference TRBV18 and TRBJ1-5 gives the full variable domain: NAGVMQNPRHLVRRRGQEARLRCSPMKGHSHVYWYRQLPEEGLKFMVYLQKENIIDESGMPKERFSAEFPKEGPSILRIQQVVRGDSAAYFCASSPGQGYSQPQHFGDGTRLSIL.

The chain recombines TRBV6-6 with TRBJ1-1, with TRBD1 matching 10 bases. Germline V gives CDR1 MNHNY, CDR2 SVGAGI (reference sequence). V was pared by 5 bases and J by 6 bases, with 3 bases of the junction left unmatched. This CDR3 spans 13 amino acids. Written as DNA, the CDR3 is TGTGCCAGCAGTCCCGACAGGGGGCCTGAAGCTTTCTTT. Protein sequence: CASSPDRGPEAFF.

This chain links TRBV11-3 with TRBJ2-3, with D maybe TRBD2 (5 bases). V was shortened by 2 bases and J by 1 base, with 10 bases between the two germline ends. CDR3 length: 15 amino acids. CDR1 and CDR2 (germline): SGHNT, YENEEA. In DNA, the CDR3 is TGTGCCAGCAGCTTATCCGGGGTGGGCACAGATACGCAGTATTTT. Translation gives CASSLSGVGTDTQYF.

In this sample, this clone turned up once. The gene calls are TRBV6-6 and TRBJ2-7, with D possibly TRBD1 on 6 matching bases. Germline V gives CDR1 MNHNY, CDR2 SVGAGI (reference sequence). CDR3 size: 14 residues. The V gene lost 8 bases and the J gene lost 3 bases, with 17 bases spanning the gap. CDR3 loop: CASPPGDKFYEQYV. The CDR3 bases are TGTGCCAGCCCACCAGGGGACAAATTCTACGAGCAGTACGTC.

The chain links TRBV18 to TRBJ2-5; TRBD2 might be the D (6 bases). Germline loops: CDR1 KGHSH, CDR2 LQKENI. V lost 3 bases to trimming and J lost 5 bases, with 22 bases between them. This CDR3 is 17 amino acids long. As DNA, the CDR3 is TGTGCCAGCTCACCGCCCGGAGGGCTCACCTTGATGGAGACCCAGTACTTC. Translating gives CASSPPGGLTLMETQYF.

Notes on this clone: Other DNA sequences from this sample encode an identical CDR3 as well. This chain links TRBV9 with TRBJ2-2; TRBD2 aligns across 8 bases. The CDR3 totals 15 residues. The germline CDR1 and CDR2 sequences are SGDLS and YYNGEE. Germline trimming cut 1 base from V and 3 bases from J; bases unmatched to any gene: 2. The CDR3 nucleotides are TGTGCCAGCAGCGTATCCGGGAGGGACACCGGGGAGCTGTTTTTT. Translated: CASSVSGRDTGELFF.

The chain uses TRBV28 and TRBJ1-4; the D is unclear. Trimming left V 6 bases short and J 6 bases short, with 14 bases between. Per germline, CDR1 MDHEN and CDR2 SYDVKM. CDR3 length: 14 residues. This CDR3 is CASRRPGGDEKLFF. The DNA of the CDR3 is TGTGCCAGCAGACGCCCGGGCGGGGATGAAAAACTGTTTTTT.

V gene TRBV2 combines with J gene TRBJ2-1; D is perhaps TRBD2 (5 bases). V was clipped by 9 bases and J by 7 bases, with 7 bases between them. Germline-derived CDR1 and CDR2 are SNHLY and FYNNEI. This CDR3 region has 10 residues. The CDR3 loop reads CASRLNEQFF. The CDR3 nucleotides read TGTGCCAGTAGACTAAATGAGCAGTTCTTC.

The rearrangement joins TRBV7-8 to TRBJ1-3; no clear D gene. Germline CDR1 is SGHVS and CDR2 is FQNEAQ. The germline V and J ends were trimmed by 4 bases and 9 bases, with 7 bases remaining between them. This CDR3 region has 11 residues. Here the CDR3 DNA reads TGTGCCAGCAGCTCCCCCGGCACCATATATTTT. Translation gives CASSSPGTIYF.